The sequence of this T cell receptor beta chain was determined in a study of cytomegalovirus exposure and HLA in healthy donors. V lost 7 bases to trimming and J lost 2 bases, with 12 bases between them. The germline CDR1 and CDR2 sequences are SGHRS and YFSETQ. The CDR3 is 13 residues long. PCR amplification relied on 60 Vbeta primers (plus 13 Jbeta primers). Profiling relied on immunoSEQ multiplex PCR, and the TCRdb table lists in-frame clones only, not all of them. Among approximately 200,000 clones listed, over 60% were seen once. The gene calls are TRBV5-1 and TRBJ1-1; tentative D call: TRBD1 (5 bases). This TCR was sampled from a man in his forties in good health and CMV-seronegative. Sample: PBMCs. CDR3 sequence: CASGPTGNTEAFF. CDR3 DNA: TGCGCCAGCGGTCCCACAGGTAACACTGAAGCTTTCTTT.